This section outlines one T cell receptor beta chain sequence together with its context. What it binds is unknown. This specimen comes from a study of cytomegalovirus exposure and HLA in healthy donors. Study observations and caveats: As confirmed in vitro, a few CMV-associated chains were specific for CMV antigens.

The germline gives CDR1 SGDLS, CDR2 YYNGEE. The length of the CDR3 is 15 residues. The V segment lost 3 bases and the J segment 8 bases; nucleotides outside the gene matches: 6. Vbeta (60) and Jbeta (13) primers were used in the PCR. Sequencing was performed with immunoSEQ multiplex PCR; in TCRdb, only in-frame clones are kept and a portion is missing. The sample yields 150,000 to 200,000 clones, roughly four fifths seen once. V is TRBV9 and J is TRBJ1-4; 11 nucleotides align to TRBD1. The receptor was isolated from a man aged 45-65 years in good health and CMV-seropositive. Sequenced: PBMCs. CDR3 in amino acids: CASSEAGQGEEKLFF. The CDR3 DNA sequence: TGTGCCAGCAGCGAAGCGGGACAGGGGGAGGAAAAACTGTTTTTT. Looking up the rest from reference TRBV9 and TRBJ1-4 gives the full variable domain: DSGVTQTPKHLITATGQRVTLRCSPRSGDLSVYWYQQSLDQGLQFLIQYYNGEERAKGNILERFSAQQFPDLHSELNLSSLELGDSALYFCASSEAGQGEEKLFFGSGTQLSVL.